The 14 T cell receptor beta chains below all came from one sample that was sequenced in a study of PD-L1 blockade in urothelial cancer. Documented time point: pretreatment peripheral blood. The table came from immunoSEQ multiplex PCR; TCRdb's copy has only in-frame clones and leaves some out. The sample has about 70,000 clones, 90% seen once. This sample comprised PBMCs, obtained around atezolizumab (anti-PD-L1) treatment. The receptors originated from a man in his 70s with urothelial cancer.

This chain joins TRBV12-5 and TRBJ2-2, with 7 bases fitting TRBD2. The CDR3 length is 17 residues. Per germline, CDR1 LGHNT and CDR2 FRNRAP. V was pared by 3 bases and J by 2 bases, with 9 bases of the junction left unmatched. CDR3 amino acids: CASGFSGSTLNTGELFF. The CDR3 bases are TGTGCTAGTGGTTTTAGCGGGTCTACCCTTAACACCGGGGAGCTGTTTTTT. Looking up the rest from reference TRBV12-5 and TRBJ2-2 gives the full variable domain: DARVTQTPRHKVTEMGQEVTMRCQPILGHNTVFWYRQTMMQGLELLAYFRNRAPLDDSGMPKDRFSAEMPDATLATLKIQPSEPRDSAVYFCASGFSGSTLNTGELFFGEGSRLTVL.

V usage is TRBV4-1 and J usage is TRBJ2-2, with D possibly matching TRBD2 (6 bases). The CDR3 runs 18 residues. The V end was cut by 0 bases, the J end by 3 bases, with 17 bases between. The germline V gene has CDR1 MGHRA and CDR2 YSYEKL. Here the CDR3 reads CASSQETVRAGYTGELFF. The CDR3 nucleotides read TGCGCCAGCAGCCAAGAAACCGTTCGAGCGGGTTACACCGGGGAGCTGTTTTTT.

The gene calls are TRBV11-2 and TRBJ2-7, with D possibly TRBD1 on 5 matching bases. V shed 5 bases and J shed 4 bases, with 15 bases lying between them. The CDR3 totals 14 residues. CDR1 SGHAT and CDR2 FQNNGV come from the germline V gene. CDR3 loop: CASSQVSAGYEQYF. Written as DNA, the CDR3 is TGTGCCAGCAGCCAAGTCTCTGCAGGGTACGAGCAGTACTTC. Full variable domain (outside the CDR3, taken from reference TRBV11-2 and TRBJ2-7): EAGVAQSPRYKIIEKRQSVAFWCNPISGHATLYWYQQILGQGPKLLIQFQNNGVVDDSQLPKDRFSAERLKGVDSTLKIQPAKLEDSAVYLCASSQVSAGYEQYFGPGTRLTVT.

This chain joins TRBV29-1 and TRBJ1-2; 8 bases are shared with TRBD1. With V trimmed by 4 bases and J by 2 bases, 0 bases remained unmatched. The CDR3 has 12 residues. Germline V lookup: CDR1 SQVTM, CDR2 ANQGSEA. In nucleotides, the CDR3 is TGCAGCGTTGGGGACAGGAACTATGGCTACACCTTC. Residues: CSVGDRNYGYTF. Full variable domain (outside the CDR3, taken from reference TRBV29-1 and TRBJ1-2): SAVISQKPSRDICQRGTSLTIQCQVDSQVTMMFWYRQQPGQSLTLIATANQGSEATYESGFVIDKFPISRPNLTFSTLTVSNMSPEDSSIYLCSVGDRNYGYTFGSGTRLTVV.

V gene TRBV19 combines with J gene TRBJ1-5; 9 bases map to TRBD1. CDR3 length equals 16 residues. Trimming took 4 bases from V and 5 from J; bases not matched to a gene: 9. In germline, CDR1 is LNHDA, CDR2 SQIVND (reference sequence). Here the CDR3 DNA reads TGTGCCAGTAGTAAACAGGGGGCGCAACCCTATCAGCCCCAGCATTTT. Residues: CASSKQGAQPYQPQHF.

V usage is TRBV5-5 and J usage is TRBJ1-1; D unclear. This CDR3 is built from 15 residues. The germline CDR1 and CDR2 sequences are SGHKS and YYEKEE (reference sequence). V lost 0 bases and J 1 base, leaving 10 bases between the germline ends. DNA of the CDR3: TGTGCCAGCAGCTTGGTCTTACTCCCGAACACTGAAGCTTTCTTT. Its translation is CASSLVLLPNTEAFF.

The J gene is TRBJ2-3, the V gene TRBV9, with D possibly being TRBD2 (7 bases). V lost 3 bases, J lost 6 bases, and 20 bases lay in between. The CDR3 is made up of 16 amino acids. Germline V gene lookup returns CDR1 SGDLS and CDR2 YYNGEE. Here the CDR3 reads CASSALAGPGGDTQYF. For the CDR3, the DNA is TGTGCCAGCAGCGCTCTCGCGGGCCCGGGGGGCGATACGCAGTATTTT.

This chain joins TRBV11-2 and TRBJ2-5, with TRBD1 as a possible D gene (5 bases). The CDR3 contains 16 residues. The V gene lost 1 base and the J gene lost 4 bases, with 16 bases spanning the gap. Germline CDR1 and CDR2: SGHAT and FQNNGV. As DNA, the CDR3 is TGTGCCAGCAGCTTAGTTGAAAACCAGGGTCGAGAGACCCAGTACTTC. It yields the protein CASSLVENQGRETQYF.

V is TRBV5-4 and J is TRBJ1-2; D might be TRBD1 (5 bases). Germline CDR1 reads SGHNT; CDR2 reads YYREEE (reference sequence). This CDR3 region has 15 residues. The V end was cut by 0 bases, the J end by 7 bases, with 16 bases between. The CDR3 loop is CASSLGAGPEGGYTF. The CDR3 DNA reads as TGTGCCAGCAGCTTGGGGGCGGGACCTGAGGGTGGCTACACCTTC. The entire variable domain, with the rest obtained from reference TRBV5-4 and TRBJ1-2, is as follows: ETGVTQSPTHLIKTRGQQVTLRCSSQSGHNTVSWYQQALGQGPQFIFQYYREEENGRGNFPPRFSGLQFPNYSSELNVNALELDDSALYLCASSLGAGPEGGYTFGSGTRLTVV.

The genes are TRBV19 and TRBJ1-1; D may be TRBD1 (6 bases). This CDR3 is built from 12 residues. Germline assignment: CDR1 LNHDA and CDR2 SQIVND (reference sequence). Trimming stripped 6 bases from V and 10 bases from J, with 15 bases between. CDR3 coding DNA: TGTGCCAGTAGCCCCGAGGGGGGGACAGCTTTCTTT. Protein product: CASSPEGGTAFF.

V usage is TRBV11-2 and J usage is TRBJ1-3; 8 nucleotides line up with TRBD1. J lost 0 bases, V lost 5 bases, and 6 bases had no gene match. The germline V gene has CDR1 SGHAT and CDR2 FQNNGV. The CDR3 length is 16 residues. The CDR3 nucleotides are TGTGCCAGCAGCGCCCCCGGGACAGGCTCTGGAAACACCATATATTTT. Translating gives CASSAPGTGSGNTIYF.

This clone was seen a handful of times. V is TRBV7-2 and J is TRBJ1-5; 8 nucleotides agree with TRBD1. CDR3 size: 14 residues. The V gene's germline CDR1 is SGHTA and CDR2 FQGNSA. J was trimmed by 7 bases and V by 5 bases; bases with no gene match: 7. The CDR3 here is CASSLFGQGQPQHF. Here the CDR3 DNA reads TGTGCCAGCAGCCTGTTCGGACAGGGCCAGCCCCAGCATTTT.

The chain has TRBV19 and TRBJ1-2; D might be TRBD1 (5 bases). CDR3 size: 13 residues. Trimming shortened V by 5 bases and J by 5 bases, and 12 bases separated the two germline ends. Germline V gene sequence: CDR1 LNHDA, CDR2 SQIVND (reference sequence). The CDR3 is CASSVGEAYGYTF. CDR3 in DNA: TGTGCCAGTAGTGTGGGGGAGGCTTATGGCTACACCTTC.

The chain recombines TRBV5-6 with TRBJ2-7; no reliable D call. Trimming removed 4 bases from V and 2 bases from J, with 4 bases in between. Germline loops: CDR1 SGHDT, CDR2 YYEEEE. The CDR3 has 11 amino acids. CDR3 loop: CASSATYEQYF. CDR3 sequence (DNA): TGTGCCAGCAGCGCGACCTACGAGCAGTACTTC.